The rows below give T cell receptor beta chains drawn from one sample of a study of OX40 agonist ivuxolimab in advanced cancers. The assay was immunoSEQ multiplex PCR, and TCRdb's table has in-frame clones only and misses some. The table records tens of thousands of clones, less than 90% of them present only once. Sample: CD4+ or CD8+ T cells sorted from blood, taken in a trial of the OX40 agonist ivuxolimab. The source is an adult with an advanced solid tumor such as melanoma, head and neck, liver or kidney cancer. CDR3s include the opening cysteine and the closing phenylalanine or tryptophan. The D gene is left open where the match is weak. Part of the rows lack a size; the others show once, few, many or a class for expanded clones.

size	V	D	J	CDR3	DNA
.	TRBV30	TRBD1	TRBJ1-6	CASWTGYDSPLHF	TGTGCCTCTTGGACAGGGTATGATTCACCCCTCCACTTT
.	TRBV4-2	.	TRBJ1-6	CASSQAGLGANNSPLHF	TGTGCCAGCAGCCAAGCGGGCCTCGGGGCGAACAATTCACCCCTCCACTTT
.	TRBV10-3	.	TRBJ2-7	CAISEGPGGHEQYF	TGTGCCATCAGTGAAGGGCCGGGGGGCCACGAGCAGTACTTC
.	TRBV10-1	TRBD1	TRBJ1-3	CASSDGTGVSNTIYF	TGCGCCAGCAGTGATGGGACAGGGGTCTCCAACACCATATATTTT
.	TRBV12-2	.	TRBJ2-1	CASRGGGESYNEQFF	TGTGCAAGTCGTGGAGGGGGGGAATCCTACAATGAGCAGTTCTTC
.	TRBV7-9	TRBD2	TRBJ2-4	CASSPGLAGTLAKNIQYF	TGTGCCAGCAGCCCCGGACTAGCGGGGACACTAGCCAAAAACATTCAGTACTTC
.	TRBV19	TRBD2	TRBJ2-5	CASSPPRASGRAETQYF	TGTGCCAGTAGTCCCCCGCGGGCTAGCGGGAGGGCGGAGACCCAGTACTTC
.	TRBV7-2	.	TRBJ2-5	CASSLADRQETQYF	TGTGCCAGCAGCTTAGCCGACAGGCAAGAGACCCAGTACTTC
.	TRBV7-2	.	TRBJ2-7	CASSVAGSSYEQYF	TGTGCCAGCAGCGTAGCTGGCAGCTCCTACGAGCAGTACTTC
.	TRBV7-2	.	TRBJ2-7	CASSLVDEQYF	TGTGCCAGCAGCTTAGTCGACGAGCAGTACTTC
.	TRBV7-9	TRBD2	TRBJ2-2	CASSLPSGVGTGELFF	TGTGCCAGCAGCCTGCCTAGCGGGGTGGGCACCGGGGAGCTGTTTTTT
.	TRBV5-6	.	TRBJ1-2	CASTILDRKNYGYTF	TGTGCCAGCACAATCCTTGACCGCAAAAACTATGGCTACACCTTC
few	TRBV5-1	.	TRBJ1-1	CASSLALDGGAAFF	TGCGCCAGCAGCTTGGCTCTAGACGGGGGGGCGGCTTTCTTT